A selection of T cell receptor beta chains follows, all from one sample in a study of a mutant IDH1 vaccine in newly diagnosed glioma. Their antigens are not known. Measured with immunoSEQ multiplex PCR; TCRdb has only the in-frame clones, and not every one. There are roughly 60,000 clones in the sample; around 83% occur only once, and less than 5% lies in the top ten. The sample was PBMCs, taken from a glioma patient whose treatment included an IDH1 peptide vaccine. These receptors were taken from a man aged 25 to 45 with glioma. The CDR3 runs from the conserved cysteine through the conserved F or W. D genes are given only for firm matches. For some rows the clone size is stated as once, few or many, or as a class when expanded; others skip it.

NA	TRBV6-5	once	CASRPGHNSNQPQHF
NA	TRBV19	NA	CASSRGASYNEQFF
NA	TRBV9	NA	CASSVAGAGDTQYF
NA	TRBV4-2	NA	CASSPRDNPGYTF
NA	TRBV5-5	NA	CASSLRQEGRAYEQYF
NA	TRBV18	NA	CASSPQSGNTIYF
TRBD2	TRBV7-8	NA	CASSLSGGPFQETQYF
TRBD1	TRBV5-4	NA	CASSLGGTGGETQYF
NA	TRBV6-1	NA	CASTPDPARSNEQFF
TRBD1	TRBV27	NA	CASSKTGGVNGYTF
TRBD1	TRBV18	NA	CASSRMGTGASSNGYTF
NA	TRBV10-3	NA	CAISESEQVPYEQYF
TRBD1	TRBV28	NA	CASSLIKGQASSNQLQHF
NA	TRBV21-1	NA	CASSRDSSYNSPLHF
NA	TRBV11-2	NA	CASSLGGGFQNTEAFF
NA	TRBV18	NA	CASSPDRDAEAFF
TRBD1	TRBV7-2	NA	CASSTSTGGPVSEQFF
NA	TRBV6-6	NA	CASSYSASTEAFF
NA	TRBV5-5	NA	CASSLGIYLNRRDTGELFF
TRBD1	TRBV2	NA	CASSHRGDEQYF
NA	TRBV18	few	CASSDWKTGGELFF
TRBD1	TRBV5-6	NA	CASSLQGAVGNQPQHF
NA	TRBV6-6	NA	CASRGQGVTDTQYF
NA	TRBV25-1	NA	CASSEQGQSSYEQYF
NA	TRBV15	NA	CATSRDRPSEKLFF
TRBD1	TRBV5-1	once	CASSLAAGGVFRYEQYF
TRBD1	TRBV4-1	NA	CASSQPGGTSPLHF
NA	TRBV11-2	NA	CASSLVQSVTYEQYF
NA	TRBV29-1	NA	CSGQAGVNEKLFF
NA	TRBV5-5	NA	CASSSLPGSTEAFF
TRBD1	TRBV30	NA	CAWGRTGLDSPLHF
NA	TRBV5-1	once	CASSSQQGSTEAFF
TRBD1	TRBV27	NA	CASSPGYFDRDQPQHF
NA	TRBV11-2	NA	CASSPSLQTNEAFF
TRBD2	TRBV11-3	NA	CASSLDTSGGPYTGELFF
NA	TRBV4-1	NA	CASSQDWGGDQPQHF
NA	TRBV19	NA	CASSISGLLWSSEAFF
TRBD1	TRBV29-1	once	CSVQGTGSGANVLTF
TRBD2	TRBV2	NA	CASSELLAGITYEQYF
NA	TRBV29-1	few	CSVYLVMNTEAFF
NA	TRBV30	NA	CAWSAPGGFNEKLFF